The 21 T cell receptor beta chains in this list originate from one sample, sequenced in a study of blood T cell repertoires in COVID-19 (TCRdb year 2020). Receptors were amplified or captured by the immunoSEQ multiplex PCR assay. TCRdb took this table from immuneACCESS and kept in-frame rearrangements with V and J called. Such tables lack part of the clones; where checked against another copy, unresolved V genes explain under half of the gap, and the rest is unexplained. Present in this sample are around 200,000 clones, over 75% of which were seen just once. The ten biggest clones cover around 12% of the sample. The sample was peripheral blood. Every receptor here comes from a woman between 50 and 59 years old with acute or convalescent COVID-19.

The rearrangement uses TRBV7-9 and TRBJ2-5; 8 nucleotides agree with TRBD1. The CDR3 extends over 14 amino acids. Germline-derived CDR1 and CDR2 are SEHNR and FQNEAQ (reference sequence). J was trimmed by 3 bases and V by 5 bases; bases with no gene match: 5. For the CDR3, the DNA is TGTGCCAGCAGCCCCGGACAGGGAAAAGAGACCCAGTACTTC. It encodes CASSPGQGKETQYF. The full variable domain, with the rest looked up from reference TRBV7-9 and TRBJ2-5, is DTGVSQNPRHKITKRGQNVTFRCDPISEHNRLYWYRQTLGQGPEFLTYFQNEAQLEKSRLLSDRFSAERPKGSFSTLEIQRTEQGDSAMYLCASSPGQGKETQYFGPGTRLLVL.

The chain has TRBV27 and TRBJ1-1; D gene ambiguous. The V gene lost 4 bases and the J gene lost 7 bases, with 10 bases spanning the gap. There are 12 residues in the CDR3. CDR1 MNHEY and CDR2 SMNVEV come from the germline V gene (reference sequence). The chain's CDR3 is CASSSLEGEAFF. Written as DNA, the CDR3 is TGTGCCAGCAGTTCCCTAGAGGGTGAAGCTTTCTTT.

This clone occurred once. CDR3: CSASGSPTDRGPVRNEQYF. CDR3 sequence (DNA): TGCAGTGCTAGTGGCTCTCCCACGGACAGGGGGCCTGTGAGGAACGAGCAGTACTTC. The chain employs TRBV20-1 and TRBJ2-7; 11 bases are a match to TRBD1. J gave up 5 bases and V 3 bases, and 21 bases lay outside the gene matches. The germline V gene has CDR1 DFQATT and CDR2 SNEGSKA (reference sequence). This CDR3 contains 19 residues.

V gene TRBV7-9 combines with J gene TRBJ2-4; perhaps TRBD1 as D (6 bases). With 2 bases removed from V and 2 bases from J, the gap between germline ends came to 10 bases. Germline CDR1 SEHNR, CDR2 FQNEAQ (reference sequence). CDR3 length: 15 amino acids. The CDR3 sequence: CASSLLQGTKNIQYF. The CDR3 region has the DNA TGTGCCAGCAGCTTATTGCAGGGGACCAAAAACATTCAGTACTTC.

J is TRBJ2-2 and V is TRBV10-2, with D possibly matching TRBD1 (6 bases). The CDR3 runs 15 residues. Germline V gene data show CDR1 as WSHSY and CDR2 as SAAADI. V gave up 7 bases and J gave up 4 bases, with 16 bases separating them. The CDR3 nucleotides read TGCGCCAGCACCCCTGGCAGGGGATCCACCGGGGAGCTGTTTTTT. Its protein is CASTPGRGSTGELFF.

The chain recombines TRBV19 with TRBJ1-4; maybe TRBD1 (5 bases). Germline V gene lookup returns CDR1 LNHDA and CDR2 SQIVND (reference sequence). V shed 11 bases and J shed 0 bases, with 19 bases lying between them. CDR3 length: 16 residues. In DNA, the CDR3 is TGTGCCTCAGAGGATGGTAGGGGCCCAACTAATGAAAAACTGTTTTTT. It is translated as CASEDGRGPTNEKLFF.

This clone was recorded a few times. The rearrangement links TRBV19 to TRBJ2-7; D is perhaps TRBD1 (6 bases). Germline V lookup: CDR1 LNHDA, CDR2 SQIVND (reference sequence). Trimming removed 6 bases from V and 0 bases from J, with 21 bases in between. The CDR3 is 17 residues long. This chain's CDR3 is CASSLSLNRDTSYEQYF. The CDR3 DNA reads TGTGCCAGTAGCCTGAGCCTAAACCGGGACACCTCCTACGAGCAGTACTTC.

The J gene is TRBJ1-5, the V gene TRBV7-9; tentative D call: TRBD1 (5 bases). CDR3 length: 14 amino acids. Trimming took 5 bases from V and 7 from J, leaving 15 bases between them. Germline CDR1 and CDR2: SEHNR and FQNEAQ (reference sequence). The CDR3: CASSLLRRDQPQHF. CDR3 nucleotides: TGTGCCAGCAGCCTCCTCCGGAGGGACCAGCCCCAGCATTTT.

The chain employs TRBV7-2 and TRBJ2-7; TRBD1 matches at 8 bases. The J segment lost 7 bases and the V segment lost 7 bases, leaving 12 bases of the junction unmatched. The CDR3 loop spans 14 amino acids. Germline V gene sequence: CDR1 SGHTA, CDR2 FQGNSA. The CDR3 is CASNSDRAFREQYF. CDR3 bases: TGTGCCAGCAACTCGGACAGGGCGTTTAGGGAGCAGTACTTC. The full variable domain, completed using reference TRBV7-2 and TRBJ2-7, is GAGVSQSPSNKVTEKGKDVELRCDPISGHTALYWYRQSLGQGLEFLIYFQGNSAPDKSGLPSDRFSAERTGGSVSTLTIQRTQQEDSAVYLCASNSDRAFREQYFGPGTRLTVT.

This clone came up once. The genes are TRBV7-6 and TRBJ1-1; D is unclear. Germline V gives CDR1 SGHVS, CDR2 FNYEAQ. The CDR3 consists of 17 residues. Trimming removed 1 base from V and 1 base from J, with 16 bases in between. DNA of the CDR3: TGTGCCAGCAGCTTAGGGGCACCTGATCATGGGAACACTGAAGCTTTCTTT. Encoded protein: CASSLGAPDHGNTEAFF. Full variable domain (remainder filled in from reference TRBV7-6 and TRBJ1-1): GAGVSQSPRYKVTKRGQDVALRCDPISGHVSLYWYRQALGQGPEFLTYFNYEAQQDKSGLPNDRFSAERPEGSISTLTIQRTEQRDSAMYRCASSLGAPDHGNTEAFFGQGTRLTVV.

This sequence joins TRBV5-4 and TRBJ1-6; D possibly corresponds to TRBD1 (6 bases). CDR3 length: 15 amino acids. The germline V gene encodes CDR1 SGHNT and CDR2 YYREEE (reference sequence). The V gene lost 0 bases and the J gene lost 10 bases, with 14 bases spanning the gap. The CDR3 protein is CASSLEGRGGSPLHF. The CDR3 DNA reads TGTGCCAGCAGCTTGGAAGGCAGGGGAGGGTCACCCCTCCACTTT.

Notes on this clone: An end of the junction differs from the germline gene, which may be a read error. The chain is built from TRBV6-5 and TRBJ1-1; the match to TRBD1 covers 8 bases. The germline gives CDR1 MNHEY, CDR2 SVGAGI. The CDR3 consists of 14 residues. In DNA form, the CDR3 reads TGTGCCAGCACTTACCTGGACAGGGACACTGAAGCTTTCTTT. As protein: CASTYLDRDTEAFF.

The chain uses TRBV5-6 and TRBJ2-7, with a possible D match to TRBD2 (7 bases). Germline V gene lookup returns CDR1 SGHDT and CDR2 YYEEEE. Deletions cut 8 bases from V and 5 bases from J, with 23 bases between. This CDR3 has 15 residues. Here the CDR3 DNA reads TGTGCCAGTCGCAAAAGGGGGGGCCTGAGAGACGAGCAGTACTTC. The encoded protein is CASRKRGGLRDEQYF. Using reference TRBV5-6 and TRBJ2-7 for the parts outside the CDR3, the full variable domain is DAGVTQSPTHLIKTRGQQVTLRCSPKSGHDTVSWYQQALGQGPQFIFQYYEEEERQRGNFPDRFSGHQFPNYSSELNVNALLLGDSALYLCASRKRGGLRDEQYFGPGTRLTVT.

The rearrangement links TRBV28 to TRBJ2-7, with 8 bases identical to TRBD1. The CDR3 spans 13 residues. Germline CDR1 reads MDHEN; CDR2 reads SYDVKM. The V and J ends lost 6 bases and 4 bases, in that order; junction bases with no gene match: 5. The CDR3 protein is CASRMGQAYEQYF. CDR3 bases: TGTGCCAGCAGGATGGGACAGGCTTACGAGCAGTACTTC.

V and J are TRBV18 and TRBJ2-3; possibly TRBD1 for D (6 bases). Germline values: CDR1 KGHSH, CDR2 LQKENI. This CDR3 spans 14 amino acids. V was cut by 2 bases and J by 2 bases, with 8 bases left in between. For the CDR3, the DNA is TGTGCCAGCTCACCAACAGGGACCACAGATACGCAGTATTTT. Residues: CASSPTGTTDTQYF. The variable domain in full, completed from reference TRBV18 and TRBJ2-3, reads NAGVMQNPRHLVRRRGQEARLRCSPMKGHSHVYWYRQLPEEGLKFMVYLQKENIIDESGMPKERFSAEFPKEGPSILRIQQVVRGDSAAYFCASSPTGTTDTQYFGPGTRLTVL.

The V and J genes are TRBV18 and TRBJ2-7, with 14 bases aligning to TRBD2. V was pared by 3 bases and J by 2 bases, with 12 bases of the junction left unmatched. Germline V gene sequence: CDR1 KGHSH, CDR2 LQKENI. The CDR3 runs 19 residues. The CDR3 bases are TGTGCCAGCTCACCCCTTCGGACTAGCGGGAGGCCGAAAACCTACGAGCAGTACTTC. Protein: CASSPLRTSGRPKTYEQYF.

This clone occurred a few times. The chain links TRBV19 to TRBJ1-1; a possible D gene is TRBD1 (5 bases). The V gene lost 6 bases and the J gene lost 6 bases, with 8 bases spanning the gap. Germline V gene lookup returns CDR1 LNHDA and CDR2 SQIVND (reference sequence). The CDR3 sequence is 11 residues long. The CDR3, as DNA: TGTGCCAGTAGGGGCAGGGCTGAAGCTTTCTTT. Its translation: CASRGRAEAFF.

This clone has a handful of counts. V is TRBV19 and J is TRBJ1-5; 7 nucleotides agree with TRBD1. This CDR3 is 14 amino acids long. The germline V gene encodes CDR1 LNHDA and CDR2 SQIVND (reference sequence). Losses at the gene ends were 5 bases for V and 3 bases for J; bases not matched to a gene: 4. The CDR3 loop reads CASSLTGVNQPQHF. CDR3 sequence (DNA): TGTGCCAGTAGTCTCACAGGGGTCAATCAGCCCCAGCATTTT.

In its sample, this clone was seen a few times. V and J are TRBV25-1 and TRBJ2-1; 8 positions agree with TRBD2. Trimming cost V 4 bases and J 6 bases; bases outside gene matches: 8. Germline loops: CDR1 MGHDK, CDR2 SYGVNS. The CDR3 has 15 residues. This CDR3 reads CASSAPGLGPNEQFF. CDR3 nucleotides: TGTGCCAGCAGTGCTCCGGGACTAGGTCCCAATGAGCAGTTCTTC.

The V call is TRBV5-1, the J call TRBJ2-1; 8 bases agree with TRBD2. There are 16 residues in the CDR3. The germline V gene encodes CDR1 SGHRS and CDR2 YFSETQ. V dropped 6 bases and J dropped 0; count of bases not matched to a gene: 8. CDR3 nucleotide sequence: TGCGCCAGCACCGCAGCGGGGGCGGGCTCCTACAATGAGCAGTTCTTC. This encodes CASTAAGAGSYNEQFF.

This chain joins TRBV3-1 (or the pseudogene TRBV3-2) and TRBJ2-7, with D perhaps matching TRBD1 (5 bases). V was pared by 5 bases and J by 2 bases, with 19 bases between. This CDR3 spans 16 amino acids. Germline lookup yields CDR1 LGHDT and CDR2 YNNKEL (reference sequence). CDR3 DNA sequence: TGTGCCAGCAGCGACCATAGGGGATTATTAACCTACGAGCAGTACTTC. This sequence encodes CASSDHRGLLTYEQYF.